Presented here are 17 T cell receptor beta chains from one specimen sequenced in a study of shared clonotypes between healthy human individuals. Sequencing was performed with immunoSEQ multiplex PCR; in TCRdb, only in-frame clones are kept and a portion is missing. Of about 1 million clones listed, roughly 70% were seen once; the top ten hold about 1.5%. Specimen: memory CD4+ T cells sorted from blood. As to subset: CD45RA-negative fraction. Source of these receptors: a man between 18 and 29 years old in good health.

The chain has TRBV6-1 and TRBJ1-5; D remains unclear. The V and J ends lost 6 bases and 0 bases respectively, with 12 bases between them. Germline assignment: CDR1 MNHNS and CDR2 SASEGT. This CDR3 is 15 amino acids long. The CDR3 here is CASSGVSNSNQPQHF. The CDR3, as DNA: TGTGCCAGCAGCGGGGTGTCTAATAGCAATCAGCCCCAGCATTTT.

The J gene is TRBJ1-5, the V gene TRBV5-6; a possible D gene is TRBD1 (6 bases). The ends were cut back, 0 bases at V and 6 bases at J, with 7 bases in the middle. CDR3 size: 13 residues. The germline V gene encodes CDR1 SGHDT and CDR2 YYEEEE. This CDR3 reads CASSLGGAQPQHF. In DNA form, the CDR3 reads TGTGCCAGCAGCTTGGGGGGGGCTCAGCCCCAGCATTTT.

The chain couples TRBV7-2 to TRBJ1-6; TRBD1 might be the D (6 bases). In germline, CDR1 is SGHTA, CDR2 FQGNSA. The length of the CDR3 is 17 residues. Trimming pared 1 base from V and 6 bases from J, leaving 16 bases between. In DNA form, the CDR3 reads TGTGCCAGCAGCTTAGGGGGGATGGGCAGGGGTAATTCACCCCTCCACTTT. Its translation: CASSLGGMGRGNSPLHF.

The rearrangement uses TRBV7-2 and TRBJ2-5, with 8 bases fitting TRBD2. The V gene end was trimmed by 5 bases and the J gene end by 5 bases; junction bases not matched to a gene: 13. The CDR3 is 16 residues long. Germline assignment: CDR1 SGHTA and CDR2 FQGNSA. The CDR3 spells CASSRRGGGRGETQYF. CDR3 nucleotides: TGTGCCAGCAGCCGAAGGGGCGGGGGGCGAGGGGAGACCCAGTACTTC.

This chain connects TRBV10-3 to TRBJ2-3; 13 bases line up with TRBD2. Germline assignment: CDR1 ENHRY and CDR2 SYGVKD. V lost 4 bases to trimming and J lost 3 bases; unmatched junction nucleotides: 7. The CDR3 has 17 amino acids. The CDR3 is CAISGRGLAGLTDTQYF. In DNA, the CDR3 is TGTGCCATCAGTGGCCGGGGACTAGCGGGGCTGACAGATACGCAGTATTTT.

The chain uses TRBV6-1 and TRBJ1-6; no reliable D call. The V and J ends lost 3 bases and 4 bases respectively, with 7 bases between them. The CDR3 totals 14 residues. CDR1 is MNHNS and CDR2 is SASEGT in the germline V gene. The CDR3 DNA reads TGTGCCAGCAGTGACAGATTGTATAATTCACCCCTCCACTTT. The encoded protein is CASSDRLYNSPLHF.

This clone occurred a few times. This chain uses TRBV7-2 with TRBJ1-1, with no clear D. The germline V gene has CDR1 SGHTA and CDR2 FQGNSA. V gave up 2 bases and J gave up 7 bases, with 14 bases separating them. The CDR3 has 14 amino acids. DNA for the CDR3: TGTGCCAGCAGCTTACTAACCCGAAAGGATGAAGCTTTCTTT. This encodes CASSLLTRKDEAFF.

The J gene is TRBJ2-2, the V gene TRBV5-4, with D possibly matching TRBD1 (6 bases). The CDR3 contains 14 residues. V lost 1 base and J 7 bases, leaving 11 bases between the germline ends. CDR1 is SGHNT, CDR2 YYREEE, per germline (reference sequence). This CDR3 is CASSLNDRRGELFF. The CDR3, as DNA: TGTGCCAGCAGCTTGAATGACAGGCGCGGGGAGCTGTTTTTT.

The CDR3 DNA sequence: TGTGCCAGCAGCGTAGGGGGAAGCACAAACATTCAGTACTTC. It is translated as CASSVGGSTNIQYF. The chain has TRBV9 and TRBJ2-4; D ambiguous. The CDR3 consists of 14 residues. Germline values: CDR1 SGDLS, CDR2 YYNGEE. The V gene lost 0 bases and the J gene lost 6 bases, with 10 bases spanning the gap.

This clone has just a few counts. This specimen includes other DNA sequences encoding the same CDR3. The chain employs TRBV18 and TRBJ1-5; D gene ambiguous. The germline gives CDR1 KGHSH, CDR2 LQKENI. This CDR3 is built from 14 residues. Trimming stripped 3 bases from V and 2 bases from J, with 8 bases between. CDR3 region: CASSPSGGNQPQHF. Written as DNA, the CDR3 is TGTGCCAGCTCACCCTCCGGAGGCAATCAGCCCCAGCATTTT.

V usage is TRBV5-1 and J usage is TRBJ1-1, with D perhaps matching TRBD1 (5 bases). The CDR3 loop spans 13 amino acids. With 3 bases removed from V and 4 bases from J, the gap between germline ends came to 10 bases. CDR1 is SGHRS, CDR2 YFSETQ, per germline. CDR3 protein: CASSWTQGTEAFF. The CDR3, as DNA: TGCGCCAGCAGCTGGACTCAGGGCACTGAAGCTTTCTTT.

This chain connects TRBV29-1 to TRBJ2-2; possible D gene TRBD2, 6 bases. The germline CDR1 and CDR2 sequences are SQVTM and ANQGSEA. The CDR3 is 14 residues long. V was clipped by 1 base and J by 4 bases, with 10 bases between them. The CDR3 here is CSVEGLARTGELFF. The CDR3 coding sequence is TGCAGCGTTGAAGGGCTAGCGCGCACCGGGGAGCTGTTTTTT.

This chain links TRBV6-4 with TRBJ1-6, with 7 bases lining up with TRBD1. There are 15 residues in the CDR3. Germline-derived CDR1 and CDR2 are MRHNA and SNTAGT. The V segment lost 2 bases and the J segment 6 bases; nucleotides outside the gene matches: 4. CDR3 amino acids: CASSDRAGGNSPLHF. CDR3 nucleotides: TGTGCCAGCAGTGACCGGGCAGGGGGTAATTCACCCCTCCACTTT.

This chain joins TRBV2 and TRBJ1-1, with D unclear. This CDR3 is 15 amino acids long. V shed 2 bases and J shed 1 base, with 11 bases lying between them. CDR1 SNHLY and CDR2 FYNNEI come from the germline V gene. CDR3 residues: CASSESQFQNTEAFF. In nucleotides, the CDR3 is TGTGCCAGCAGTGAATCACAGTTCCAGAACACTGAAGCTTTCTTT. Full variable domain (remainder filled in from reference TRBV2 and TRBJ1-1): EPEVTQTPSHQVTQMGQEVILRCVPISNHLYFYWYRQILGQKVEFLVSFYNNEISEKSEIFDDQFSVERPDGSNFTLKIRSTKLEDSAMYFCASSESQFQNTEAFFGQGTRLTVV.

Of note for this clone: An end of the junction does not agree with germline; a read error may underlie this. The CDR3 here is CGYGEKGDLFGNTIYF. In DNA form, the CDR3 reads TGCGGCTACGGAGAAAAGGGAGACCTCTTTGGTAACACCATATATTTT. The rearrangement links TRBV7-8 to TRBJ1-3; unclear D gene. The length of the CDR3 is 16 residues. From germline, CDR1 is SGHVS and CDR2 FQNEAQ.

The rearrangement uses TRBV5-5 and TRBJ2-1; 15 bases are shared with TRBD2. Trimming took 4 bases from V and 7 from J; bases not matched to a gene: 12. In germline, CDR1 is SGHKS, CDR2 YYEKEE (reference sequence). This CDR3 is built from 18 residues. This CDR3 reads CASSRGLAGGERANEQFF. The DNA for the CDR3 is TGTGCCAGCAGCCGTGGACTAGCGGGAGGGGAAAGGGCAAATGAGCAGTTCTTC.

The V and J genes are TRBV6-5 and TRBJ2-2; the match to TRBD1 covers 9 bases. The junction had 3 bases not matched to a gene; V was cut back by 5 bases and J by 5 bases. CDR1 is MNHEY and CDR2 is SVGAGI in the germline V gene. The CDR3 covers 14 residues. The CDR3 DNA reads as TGTGCCAGCAGTCTCGACAGGGGGACCGGGGAGCTGTTTTTT. This gives the protein CASSLDRGTGELFF.